Here is one TCR beta chain with its context. The record originates from a study of blood T cells in healthy people across ages. Together with a sample-barcoded 5' primer, a J-beta primer mix was included in a second PCR lasting roughly 6 to 12 cycles. TCRdb re-called the 5' RACE reads with MiXCR, one entry per CDR3 protein. Here the sample spans more than 1 million distinct CDR3 sequences, 45% being singletons. Germline V gene lookup returns CDR1 LGHNA and CDR2 YSLEER. The CDR3 covers 16 residues. The V gene end was trimmed by 0 bases and the J gene end by 3 bases; junction bases not matched to a gene: 8.

The V and J genes are TRBV4-3 and TRBJ2-7; 7 positions match TRBD1. This sequence originates from an older woman in good health. What was sequenced was blood. CDR3 nucleotide sequence: TGCGCCAGCAGCCAAGACGCAGGGGGTACCAACTACGAGCAGTACTTC. This sequence encodes CASSQDAGGTNYEQYF.